The 27 T cell receptor beta chains below come from one sample, sequenced in a study of blood T cell repertoires in COVID-19. Generated by immunoSEQ multiplex PCR, the TCRdb table keeps only in-frame clones and is missing some. Among 210,000 or so clones listed, about 82% were seen once. Sequencing input: peripheral blood. All receptors come from an elderly woman with acute or convalescent COVID-19.

The gene calls are TRBV9 and TRBJ2-5, with TRBD2 matching 16 bases. Germline V lookup: CDR1 SGDLS, CDR2 YYNGEE. V dropped 3 bases and J dropped 5; count of bases not matched to a gene: 7. The CDR3 loop spans 17 amino acids. The CDR3 is CASSGGLAGGQAETQYF. The CDR3, as DNA: TGTGCCAGCAGCGGGGGACTAGCGGGAGGGCAGGCGGAGACCCAGTACTTC.

In its sample, this clone was seen many times. This chain uses TRBV5-4 with TRBJ2-3, with 10 bases that match TRBD2. This CDR3 has 16 residues. Germline-derived CDR1 and CDR2 are SGHNT and YYREEE (reference sequence). Trimming took 6 bases from V and 6 from J; bases not matched to a gene: 13. CDR3 sequence: CASTTKGSGGADTQYF. DNA for the CDR3: TGTGCCAGCACCACAAAAGGCAGCGGGGGGGCCGATACGCAGTATTTT.

This clone was recorded once. The chain uses TRBV6-4 and TRBJ1-6; 9 nucleotides align to TRBD1. CDR1 and CDR2 (germline): MRHNA, SNTAGT. The CDR3 has 15 residues. Unmatched junction bases numbered 8, after V lost 6 bases and J lost 8 bases. The CDR3 loop reads CASRRDRVGYSPLHF. CDR3 nucleotide sequence: TGTGCCAGCAGGCGGGACAGGGTCGGGTATTCACCCCTCCACTTT.

A single count supports this clone. The CDR3 sequence: CASSLEIAASSYEQYF. CDR3 bases: TGCGCCAGCAGCTTGGAAATAGCGGCCAGCTCCTACGAGCAGTACTTC. This sequence joins TRBV5-1 and TRBJ2-7; TRBD2 might be the D (6 bases). Germline CDR1 is SGHRS and CDR2 is YFSETQ. V shed 0 bases and J shed 0 bases, with 13 bases lying between them. The CDR3 sequence is 16 residues long.

The gene calls are TRBV18 and TRBJ1-1, with unresolved D. The V end was cut by 2 bases, the J end by 5 bases, with 18 bases between. The CDR3 totals 16 residues. Germline-derived CDR1 and CDR2 are KGHSH and LQKENI. The CDR3 sequence is CASSPEATGRRTEAFF. CDR3 nucleotides: TGTGCCAGCTCACCAGAGGCCACGGGGAGGCGGACTGAAGCTTTCTTT.

The genes are TRBV7-8 and TRBJ1-5; 9 positions agree with TRBD1. V trimming: 6 bases; J trimming: 7 bases; junction bases outside the gene matches: 10. The CDR3 is 15 amino acids. Germline V CDR1 and CDR2: SGHVS, FQNEAQ. CDR3 nucleotides: TGTGCCAGCAGTCGATTCGACAGGGGGGAGCAGCCCCAGCATTTT. It translates to CASSRFDRGEQPQHF.

CDR3 DNA sequence: TGTGCCAGCAGTCGTTTGACAGGGGGCGGCTATGGCTACACCTTC. This encodes CASSRLTGGGYGYTF. The chain employs TRBV2 and TRBJ1-2; TRBD1 aligns across 10 bases. Per germline, CDR1 SNHLY and CDR2 FYNNEI. The ends lost 5 bases at V and 4 bases at J; junction bases unmatched: 7. The length of the CDR3 is 15 residues.

This clone came up once. V gene TRBV19 combines with J gene TRBJ1-5; 9 bases are shared with TRBD1. This CDR3 is built from 16 residues. V was clipped by 2 bases and J by 4 bases; unmatched bases: 6. The germline V gene has CDR1 LNHDA and CDR2 SQIVND (reference sequence). The DNA of the CDR3 is TGTGCCAGTAGTATACGGGGACAGGGCCGTAATCAGCCCCAGCATTTT. Its protein is CASSIRGQGRNQPQHF.

This chain uses TRBV7-3 with TRBJ2-2; D perhaps matches TRBD2 (6 bases). Germline V gene data show CDR1 as SGHTA and CDR2 as FQGTGA. This CDR3 is 16 amino acids long. Trimming removed 5 bases from V and 3 bases from J, with 16 bases in between. CDR3 nucleotide sequence: TGTGCCAGCAGCCCGTCCGGAGGGTTTTACACCGGGGAGCTGTTTTTT. Amino acids: CASSPSGGFYTGELFF.

The V and J genes are TRBV18 and TRBJ2-7, with TRBD1 identical over 8 bases. Germline loops: CDR1 KGHSH, CDR2 LQKENI. The CDR3 runs 16 residues. With V trimmed by 2 bases and J by 5 bases, 11 bases remained unmatched. The CDR3 bases are TGTGCCAGCTCACCAGATCTACGGACAGGGAAGGACGAGCAGTACTTC. This sequence encodes CASSPDLRTGKDEQYF.

CDR3 nucleotides: TGCGCCAGCAGCCAAGATCCCTATGGTTCCGCGGGTAGCAATCAGCCCCAGCATTTT. It encodes CASSQDPYGSAGSNQPQHF. This chain joins TRBV4-1 and TRBJ1-5; D unresolved. V lost 0 bases, J lost 0 bases, and 18 bases lay in between. Germline CDR1 reads MGHRA; CDR2 reads YSYEKL. CDR3 length: 19 amino acids.

The chain joins TRBV19 to TRBJ2-7, with D maybe TRBD1 (6 bases). Germline values: CDR1 LNHDA, CDR2 SQIVND (reference sequence). The CDR3 sequence is 16 residues long. The V end lost 3 bases, the J end lost 3 bases, and 18 bases lay between the germline ends. CDR3 loop: CASSMRQGGYFYEQYF. The DNA of the CDR3 is TGTGCCAGTAGTATGCGGCAAGGGGGTTATTTCTACGAGCAGTACTTC.

This chain joins TRBV14 and TRBJ2-7; 9 bases are shared with TRBD1. V lost 4 bases and J lost 9; bases outside the gene matches: 7. Germline V gene lookup returns CDR1 SGHDN and CDR2 FVKESK. This CDR3 spans 13 amino acids. CDR3: CASSLGQGTRQYF. CDR3 bases: TGTGCCAGCAGCCTCGGACAGGGGACGAGGCAGTACTTC.

This rearrangement joins TRBV7-2 to TRBJ2-1; D is possibly TRBD1 (8 bases). The V end lost 6 bases, the J end lost 4 bases, and 16 bases lay between the germline ends. The germline V gene encodes CDR1 SGHTA and CDR2 FQGNSA. The CDR3 is 15 residues long. For the CDR3, the DNA is TGTGCCAGCAGACAACAGGGGGGGATATACAATGAGCAGTTCTTC. It is translated as CASRQQGGIYNEQFF.

The chain uses TRBV2 and TRBJ2-7; possible D gene TRBD2, 5 bases. The CDR3 contains 12 residues. The ends were cut back, 11 bases at V and 0 bases at J, with 11 bases in the middle. CDR1 is SNHLY and CDR2 is FYNNEI in the germline V gene. CDR3 DNA sequence: TGTGCCGGGAGCAGGAGCTCCTACGAGCAGTACTTC. The encoded protein is CAGSRSSYEQYF.

The chain is built from TRBV28 and TRBJ1-2; TRBD1 might be the D (5 bases). Germline CDR1 MDHEN, CDR2 SYDVKM. Trimming took off 2 bases at V and 5 bases at J, with 6 bases between the two ends. The length of the CDR3 is 12 residues. The CDR3 bases are TGTGCCAGCAGTTTAGCAGGGTATGGCTACACCTTC. Translating it yields CASSLAGYGYTF.

This rearrangement joins TRBV2 to TRBJ1-4, with TRBD1 matching 8 bases. Germline CDR1 reads SNHLY; CDR2 reads FYNNEI. Trimming cost V 6 bases and J 4 bases; bases outside gene matches: 4. There are 14 residues in the CDR3. The CDR3 region has the DNA TGTGCCAGCAGAAGGACAGGGAATAATGAAAAACTGTTTTTT. It encodes CASRRTGNNEKLFF.

The V gene is TRBV6-5, the J gene TRBJ1-2; a possible D gene is TRBD1 (6 bases). The CDR3 loop spans 15 amino acids. The V end was cut by 6 bases, the J end by 4 bases, with 18 bases between. Germline CDR1 and CDR2: MNHEY and SVGAGI. The CDR3 protein is CASRFSGGAGYGYTF. The DNA of the CDR3 is TGTGCCAGCAGATTTTCGGGGGGGGCGGGCTATGGCTACACCTTC.

The CDR3 sequence: CAISDTSGRQETQYF. CDR3 in DNA: TGTGCCATCAGTGATACTAGCGGGAGGCAAGAGACCCAGTACTTC. V gene TRBV10-3 combines with J gene TRBJ2-5, with TRBD2 matching over 12 bases. Trimming removed 3 bases from V and 2 bases from J; junction bases left unmatched: 1. The germline V gene encodes CDR1 ENHRY and CDR2 SYGVKD. This CDR3 contains 15 residues.

The V and J genes are TRBV21-1 and TRBJ1-4; the listed D gene, TRBD1, was not tested against the DNA. TRBV21-1 is deemed a pseudogene. The CDR3 is 17 residues long. DNA for the CDR3: TGTGCCAGCAGCACCAATCCCGGGACAGCCCTTAATGAAAAACTGTTTTTT. Its protein is CASSTNPGTALNEKLFF.

The chain is built from TRBV30 and TRBJ2-7, with D tentatively TRBD2 (7 bases). CDR3 length equals 13 residues. CDR1 and CDR2 (germline): GTSNPN, SVGIG (reference sequence). V gave up 7 bases and J gave up 2 bases, with 15 bases separating them. The CDR3 DNA follows: TGTGCCTCCAAGGGGGGGTACGCCTACGAGCAGTACTTC. It is translated as CASKGGYAYEQYF.

This clone was counted once. The genes are TRBV20-1 and TRBJ2-7, with D uncertain. The CDR3 consists of 11 residues. Germline V gives CDR1 DFQATT, CDR2 SNEGSKA (reference sequence). Trimming shortened V by 6 bases and J by 4 bases, and 10 bases separated the two germline ends. The CDR3 DNA sequence: TGCAGTGCCGACAAGAGTTACGAGCAGTACTTC. Its protein is CSADKSYEQYF.

Only a few counts were recorded for this clone. In nucleotides, the CDR3 is TGTGCCAGCAGCTTGGGAGCCGACACAGATACGCAGTATTTT. This gives the protein CASSLGADTDTQYF. The chain has TRBV7-3 and TRBJ2-3; possible D gene TRBD2, 5 bases. This CDR3 is built from 14 residues. Germline V lookup: CDR1 SGHTA, CDR2 FQGTGA. Trimming removed 3 bases at V and 2 bases at J, with 9 bases between. Together with reference TRBV7-3 and TRBJ2-3, the CDR3 gives the full variable domain: GAGVSQTPSNKVTEKGKYVELRCDPISGHTALYWYRQSLGQGPEFLIYFQGTGAADDSGLPNDRFFAVRPEGSVSTLKIQRTERGDSAVYLCASSLGADTDTQYFGPGTRLTVL.

The chain couples TRBV7-2 to TRBJ1-2, with TRBD1 matching 7 bases. This CDR3 spans 12 amino acids. Germline CDR1 is SGHTA and CDR2 is FQGNSA. V lost 5 bases, J lost 8 bases, and 5 bases stayed unmatched. This chain's CDR3 is CASSPTGSGYTF. In nucleotides, the CDR3 is TGTGCCAGCAGCCCGACAGGGAGCGGCTACACCTTC. The whole variable domain, filled in from reference TRBV7-2 and TRBJ1-2, reads GAGVSQSPSNKVTEKGKDVELRCDPISGHTALYWYRQSLGQGLEFLIYFQGNSAPDKSGLPSDRFSAERTGGSVSTLTIQRTQQEDSAVYLCASSPTGSGYTFGSGTRLTVV.

This clone has just a few counts. V is TRBV6-5 and J is TRBJ2-3, with D maybe TRBD1 (6 bases). Germline V gives CDR1 MNHEY, CDR2 SVGAGI. The CDR3 is 14 amino acids. V gave up 5 bases and J gave up 2 bases, with 11 bases separating them. The CDR3 loop is CASSPRQVTDTQYF. The CDR3 coding sequence is TGTGCCAGCAGTCCCCGACAGGTCACAGATACGCAGTATTTT.

The CDR3: CSAGATSGGDIQYF. The CDR3 DNA is TGCAGTGCTGGTGCGACTAGCGGGGGTGACATTCAGTACTTC. The rearrangement uses TRBV20-1 and TRBJ2-4, with 12 bases lining up with TRBD2. This CDR3 has 14 residues. Germline V lookup: CDR1 DFQATT, CDR2 SNEGSKA (reference sequence). V gave up 5 bases and J gave up 8 bases; unmatched junction bases: 7.

This clone was observed a few times. This chain uses TRBV2 with TRBJ2-1; a weak D match, TRBD2 (6 bases). CDR3 size: 13 residues. V was pared by 4 bases and J by 4 bases, with 8 bases between. Germline assignment: CDR1 SNHLY and CDR2 FYNNEI. The chain's CDR3 is CASSGGTYNEQFF. The DNA of the CDR3 is TGTGCCAGCAGTGGGGGGACTTACAATGAGCAGTTCTTC. The variable domain in full, with the rest retrieved from reference TRBV2 and TRBJ2-1, is EPEVTQTPSHQVTQMGQEVILRCVPISNHLYFYWYRQILGQKVEFLVSFYNNEISEKSEIFDDQFSVERPDGSNFTLKIRSTKLEDSAMYFCASSGGTYNEQFFGPGTRLTVL.